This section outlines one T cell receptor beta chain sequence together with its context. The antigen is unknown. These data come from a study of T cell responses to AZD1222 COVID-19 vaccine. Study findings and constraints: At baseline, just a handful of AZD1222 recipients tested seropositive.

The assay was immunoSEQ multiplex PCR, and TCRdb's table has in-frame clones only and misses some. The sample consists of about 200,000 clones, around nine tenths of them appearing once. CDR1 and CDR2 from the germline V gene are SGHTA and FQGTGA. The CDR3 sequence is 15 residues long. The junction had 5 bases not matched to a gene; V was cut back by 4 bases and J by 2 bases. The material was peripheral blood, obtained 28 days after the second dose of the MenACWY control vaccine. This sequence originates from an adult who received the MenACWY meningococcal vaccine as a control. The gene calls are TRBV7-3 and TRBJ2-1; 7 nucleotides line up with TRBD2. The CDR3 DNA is TGTGCCAGCAGCTGGGTAGCGGGCGCCTACAATGAGCAGTTCTTC. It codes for CASSWVAGAYNEQFF. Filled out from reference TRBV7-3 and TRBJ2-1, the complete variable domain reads GAGVSQTPSNKVTEKGKYVELRCDPISGHTALYWYRQSLGQGPEFLIYFQGTGAADDSGLPNDRFFAVRPEGSVSTLKIQRTERGDSAVYLCASSWVAGAYNEQFFGPGTRLTVL.